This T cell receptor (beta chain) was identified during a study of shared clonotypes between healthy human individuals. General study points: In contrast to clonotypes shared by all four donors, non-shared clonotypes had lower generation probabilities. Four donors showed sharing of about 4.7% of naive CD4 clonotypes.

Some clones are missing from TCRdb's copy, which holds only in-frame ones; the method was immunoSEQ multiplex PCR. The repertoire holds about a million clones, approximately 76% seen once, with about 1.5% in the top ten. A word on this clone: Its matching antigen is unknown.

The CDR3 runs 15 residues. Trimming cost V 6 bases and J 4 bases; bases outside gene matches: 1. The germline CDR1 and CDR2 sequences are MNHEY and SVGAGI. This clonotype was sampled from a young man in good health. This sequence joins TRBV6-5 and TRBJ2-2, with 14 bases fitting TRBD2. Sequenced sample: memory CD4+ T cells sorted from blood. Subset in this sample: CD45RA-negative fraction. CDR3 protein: CASRGLAGVTGELFF. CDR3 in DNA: TGTGCCAGCAGGGGACTAGCGGGAGTCACCGGGGAGCTGTTTTTT.